The present TCR beta chain was sequenced within a study of T-cell memory formation after mild COVID-19. General study points: Shrinking CD4+ clones were chiefly CM and EM; CD8+ ones were chiefly EMRA. Clones shrinking between day 15 and 85 showed a balanced CD4/CD8 split, and those that grew later tilted toward CD4+.

Using constant-segment primers, 5'RACE produced TCR alpha and TCR beta cDNA libraries carrying sample barcodes and UMIs. Each CDR3 protein gets one entry after TCRdb re-called the 5' RACE reads with MiXCR. Of around 140,000 distinct CDR3 sequences listed, roughly 19% are singletons. V was clipped by 3 bases and J by 4 bases, with 10 bases between them. Germline CDR1 and CDR2: SGHTA and FQGNSA. This CDR3 contains 14 residues. As concerns this clonotype: The antigen is not known.

Sequenced sample: PBMCs or a T cell subset sorted from them (not recorded which). This TCR was recovered from an adult woman who had mild COVID-19 (a few samples of this study predate the infection). Cell type and time point are not known. The J gene is TRBJ1-3, the V gene TRBV7-2; D might be TRBD1 (6 bases). The CDR3 here is CASSLQGSGNTIYF. DNA of the CDR3: TGTGCCAGCAGCTTGCAGGGGTCCGGAAACACCATATATTTT.